The entry below gives a single T cell receptor (beta chain) sequence along with its context. This record belongs to a study of T cell responses to AZD1222 COVID-19 vaccine. Some clones are missing from TCRdb's copy, which holds only in-frame ones; the method was immunoSEQ multiplex PCR. Among around 260,000 clones listed, 90% to 95% were seen once. The CDR3 loop spans 14 amino acids. The germline V gene encodes CDR1 LGHNA and CDR2 YSLEER. Deletions cut 5 bases from V and 2 bases from J, with 10 bases between. This clonotype was sampled from an adult in good health. Material: peripheral blood, obtained on day 0 of AZD1222 vaccination. This chain links TRBV4-3 with TRBJ1-5, with a possible D match to TRBD1 (5 bases). CDR3 sequence reads: CASSAREGNQPQHF. In DNA form, the CDR3 reads TGCGCCAGCAGCGCCAGGGAGGGCAATCAGCCCCAGCATTTT.